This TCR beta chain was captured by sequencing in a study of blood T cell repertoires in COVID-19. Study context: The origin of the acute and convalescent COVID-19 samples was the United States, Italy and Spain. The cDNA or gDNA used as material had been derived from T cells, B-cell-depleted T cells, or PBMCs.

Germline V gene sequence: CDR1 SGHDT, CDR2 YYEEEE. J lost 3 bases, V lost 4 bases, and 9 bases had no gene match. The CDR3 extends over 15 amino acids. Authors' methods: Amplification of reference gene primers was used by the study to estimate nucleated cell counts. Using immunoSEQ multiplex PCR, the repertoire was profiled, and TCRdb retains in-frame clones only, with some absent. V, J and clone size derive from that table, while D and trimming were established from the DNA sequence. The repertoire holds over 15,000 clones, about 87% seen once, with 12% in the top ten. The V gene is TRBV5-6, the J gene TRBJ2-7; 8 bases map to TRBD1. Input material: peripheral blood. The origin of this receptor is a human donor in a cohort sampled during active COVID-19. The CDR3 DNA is TGTGCCAGCAGCGCCAAGGGACAGGAAAGCTACGAGCAGTACTTC. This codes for CASSAKGQESYEQYF.